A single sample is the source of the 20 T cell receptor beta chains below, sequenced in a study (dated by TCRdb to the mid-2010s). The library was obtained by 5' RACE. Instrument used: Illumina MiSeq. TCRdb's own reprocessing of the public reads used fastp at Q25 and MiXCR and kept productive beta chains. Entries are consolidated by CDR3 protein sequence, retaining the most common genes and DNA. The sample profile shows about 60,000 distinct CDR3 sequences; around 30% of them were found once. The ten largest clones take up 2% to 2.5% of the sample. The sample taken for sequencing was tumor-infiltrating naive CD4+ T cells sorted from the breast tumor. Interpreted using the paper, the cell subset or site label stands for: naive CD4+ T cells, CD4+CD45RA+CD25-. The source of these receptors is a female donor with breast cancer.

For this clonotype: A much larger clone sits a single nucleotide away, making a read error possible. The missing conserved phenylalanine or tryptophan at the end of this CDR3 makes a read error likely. The CDR3 nucleotides read TGTGCCAGCAGCTTAGGTACGGTTTACGAGCAGTACTCC. It codes for CASSLGTVYEQYS. This rearrangement joins TRBV7-6 to TRBJ2-7; no reliable D call. The CDR3 spans 13 residues. Germline V lookup: CDR1 SGHVS, CDR2 FNYEAQ. Trimming took off 1 base at V and 4 bases at J, with 8 bases between the two ends.

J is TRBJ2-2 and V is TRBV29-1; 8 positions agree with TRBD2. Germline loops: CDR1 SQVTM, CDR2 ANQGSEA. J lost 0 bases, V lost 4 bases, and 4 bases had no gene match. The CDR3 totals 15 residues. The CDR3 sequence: CSVVTGGANTGELFF. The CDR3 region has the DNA TGCAGCGTTGTGACGGGGGGGGCGAACACCGGGGAGCTGTTTTTT.

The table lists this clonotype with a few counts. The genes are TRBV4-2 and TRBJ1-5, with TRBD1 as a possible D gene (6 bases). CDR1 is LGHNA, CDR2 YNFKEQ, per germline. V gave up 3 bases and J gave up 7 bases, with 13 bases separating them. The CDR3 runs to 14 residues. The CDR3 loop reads CASSHKQGAQPQHF. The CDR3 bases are TGTGCCAGCAGCCATAAACAGGGAGCGCAGCCCCAGCATTTT.

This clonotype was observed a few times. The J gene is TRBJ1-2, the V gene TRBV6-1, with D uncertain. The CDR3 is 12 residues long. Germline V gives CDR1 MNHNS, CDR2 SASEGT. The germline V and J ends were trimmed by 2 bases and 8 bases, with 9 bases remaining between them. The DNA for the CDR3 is TGTGCCAGCAGTGAAATAGGGAACGGCTACACCTTC. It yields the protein CASSEIGNGYTF.

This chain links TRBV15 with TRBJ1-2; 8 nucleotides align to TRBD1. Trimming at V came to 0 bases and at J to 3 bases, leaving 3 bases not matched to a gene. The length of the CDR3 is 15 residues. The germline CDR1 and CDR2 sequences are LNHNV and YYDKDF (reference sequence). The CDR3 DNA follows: TGTGCCACCAGCAGAGATTGGGGACAGGACTATGGCTACACCTTC. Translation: CATSRDWGQDYGYTF.

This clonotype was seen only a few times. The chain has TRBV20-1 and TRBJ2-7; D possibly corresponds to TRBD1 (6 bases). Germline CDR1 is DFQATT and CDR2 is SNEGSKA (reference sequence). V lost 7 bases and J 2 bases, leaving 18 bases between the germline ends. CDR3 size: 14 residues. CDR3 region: CSVATGTTAYEQYF. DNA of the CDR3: TGCAGTGTCGCCACCGGGACAACCGCCTACGAGCAGTACTTC.

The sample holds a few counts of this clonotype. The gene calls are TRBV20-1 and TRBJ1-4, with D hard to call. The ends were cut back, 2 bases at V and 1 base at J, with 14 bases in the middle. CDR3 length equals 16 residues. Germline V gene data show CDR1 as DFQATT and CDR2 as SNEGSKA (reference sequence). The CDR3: CSARYEGGRTNEKLFF. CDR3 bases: TGCAGTGCTAGATACGAGGGAGGGAGAACTAATGAAAAACTGTTTTTT.

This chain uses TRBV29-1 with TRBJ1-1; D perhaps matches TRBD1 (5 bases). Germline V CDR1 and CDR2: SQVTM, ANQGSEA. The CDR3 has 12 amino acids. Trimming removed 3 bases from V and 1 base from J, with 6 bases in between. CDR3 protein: CSVEDTNTEAFF. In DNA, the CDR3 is TGCAGCGTTGAGGACACGAACACTGAAGCTTTCTTT.

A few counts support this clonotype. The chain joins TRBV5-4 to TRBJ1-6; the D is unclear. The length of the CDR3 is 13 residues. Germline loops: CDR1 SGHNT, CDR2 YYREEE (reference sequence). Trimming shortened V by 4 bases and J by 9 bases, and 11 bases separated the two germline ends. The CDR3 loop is CASSPDGSSPLHF. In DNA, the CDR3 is TGTGCCAGCAGCCCCGATGGGAGTTCACCCCTCCACTTT.

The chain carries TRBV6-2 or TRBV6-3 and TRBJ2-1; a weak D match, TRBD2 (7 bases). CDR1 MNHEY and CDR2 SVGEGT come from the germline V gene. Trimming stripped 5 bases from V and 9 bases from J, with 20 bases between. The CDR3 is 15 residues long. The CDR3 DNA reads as TGTGCCAGCAGTGGTATAGTGGGGGGGGGCGCTGAGCAGTTCTTC. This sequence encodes CASSGIVGGGAEQFF.

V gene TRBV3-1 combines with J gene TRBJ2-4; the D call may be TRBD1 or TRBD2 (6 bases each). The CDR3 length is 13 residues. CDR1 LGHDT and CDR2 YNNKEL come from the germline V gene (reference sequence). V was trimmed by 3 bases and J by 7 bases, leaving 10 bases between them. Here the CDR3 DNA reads TGTGCCAGCAGCCAGACGGGGGCGAACATTCAGTACTTC. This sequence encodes CASSQTGANIQYF.

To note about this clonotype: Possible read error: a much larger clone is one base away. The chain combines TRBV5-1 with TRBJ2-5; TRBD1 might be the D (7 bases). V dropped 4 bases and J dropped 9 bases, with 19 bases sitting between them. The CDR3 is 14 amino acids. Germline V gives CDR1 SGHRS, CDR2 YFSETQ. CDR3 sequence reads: CASSQGEMREAQYF. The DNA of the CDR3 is TGCGCCAGCAGCCAGGGGGAAATGAGGGAGGCCCAGTACTTC.

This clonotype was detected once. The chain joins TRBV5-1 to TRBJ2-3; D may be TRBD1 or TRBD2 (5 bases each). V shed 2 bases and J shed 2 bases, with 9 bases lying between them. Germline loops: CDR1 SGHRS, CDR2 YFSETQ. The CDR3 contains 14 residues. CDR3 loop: CASSLQEATDTQYF. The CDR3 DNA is TGCGCCAGCAGCTTACAGGAGGCCACAGATACGCAGTATTTT.

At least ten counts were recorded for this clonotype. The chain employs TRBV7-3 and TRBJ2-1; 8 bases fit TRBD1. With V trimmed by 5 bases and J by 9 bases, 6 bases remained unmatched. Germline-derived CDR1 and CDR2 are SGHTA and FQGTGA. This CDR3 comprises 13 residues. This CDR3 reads CASSLLTGGEQFF. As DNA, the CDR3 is TGTGCCAGCAGCCTATTAACAGGGGGTGAGCAGTTCTTC.

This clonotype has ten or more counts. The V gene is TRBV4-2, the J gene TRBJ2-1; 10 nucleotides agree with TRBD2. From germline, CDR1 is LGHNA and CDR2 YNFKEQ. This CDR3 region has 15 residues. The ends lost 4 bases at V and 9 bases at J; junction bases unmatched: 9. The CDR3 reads CASSRDGTSDGEQFF. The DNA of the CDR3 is TGTGCCAGCAGCCGAGACGGGACTAGCGATGGTGAGCAGTTCTTC.

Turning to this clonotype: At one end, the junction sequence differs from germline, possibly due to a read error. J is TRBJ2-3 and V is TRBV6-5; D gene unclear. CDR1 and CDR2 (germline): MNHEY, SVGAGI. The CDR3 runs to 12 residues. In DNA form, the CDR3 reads TGTGCCAGCAGTCGACCGGAGAGTACGCTGTATTTT. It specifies CASSRPESTLYF.

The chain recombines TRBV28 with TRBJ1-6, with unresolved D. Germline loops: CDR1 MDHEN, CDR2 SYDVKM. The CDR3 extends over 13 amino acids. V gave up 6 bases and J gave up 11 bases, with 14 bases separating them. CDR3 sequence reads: CASSRGGSTPLHF. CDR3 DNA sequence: TGTGCCAGCAGCCGGGGAGGGTCGACACCCCTCCACTTT. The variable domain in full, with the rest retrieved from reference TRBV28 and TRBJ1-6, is DVKVTQSSRYLVKRTGEKVFLECVQDMDHENMFWYRQDPGLGLRLIYFSYDVKMKEKGDIPEGYSVSREKKERFSLILESASTNQTSMYLCASSRGGSTPLHFGNGTRLTVT.

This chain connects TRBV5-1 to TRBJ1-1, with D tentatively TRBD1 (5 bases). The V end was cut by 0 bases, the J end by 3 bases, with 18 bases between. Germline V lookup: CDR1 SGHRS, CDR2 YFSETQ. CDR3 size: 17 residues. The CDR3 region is CASSLDGVRGADTEAFF. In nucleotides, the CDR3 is TGCGCCAGCAGCTTGGATGGAGTAAGGGGAGCCGACACTGAAGCTTTCTTT.

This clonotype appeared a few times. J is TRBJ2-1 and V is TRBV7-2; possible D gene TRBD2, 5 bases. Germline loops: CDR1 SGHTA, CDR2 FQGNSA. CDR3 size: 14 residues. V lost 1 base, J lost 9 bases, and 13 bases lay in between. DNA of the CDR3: TGTGCCAGCAGCTTAGTTAGTAGCGTCAGTGAGCAGTTCTTC. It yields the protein CASSLVSSVSEQFF.

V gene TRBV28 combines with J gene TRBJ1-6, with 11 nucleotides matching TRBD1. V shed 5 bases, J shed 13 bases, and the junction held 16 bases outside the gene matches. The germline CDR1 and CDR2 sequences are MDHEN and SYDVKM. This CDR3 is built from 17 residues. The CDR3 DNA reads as TGTGCCAGCAGTCCATCAGGGGGACAGGGGGGTAGAAGTCCCCTCCACTTT. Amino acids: CASSPSGGQGGRSPLHF. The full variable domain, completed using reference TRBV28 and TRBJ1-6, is DVKVTQSSRYLVKRTGEKVFLECVQDMDHENMFWYRQDPGLGLRLIYFSYDVKMKEKGDIPEGYSVSREKKERFSLILESASTNQTSMYLCASSPSGGQGGRSPLHFGNGTRLTVT.